The subject of this entry is one T cell receptor beta chain. Its specificity is unknown. Trimming cost V 5 bases and J 0 bases, with 11 bases left between them. The CDR3 sequence is 14 residues long. From germline, CDR1 is MNHEY and CDR2 SMNVEV (reference sequence). The sample comes from a study of T cells in Graves' hyperthyroidism and ophthalmopathy. General observations from the study: Ophthalmopathy and stable hyperthyroidism were told apart by a 13 V-J model.

The CDR3 regions of TCR beta were amplified from RNA transcripts. TCR CDR3 regions were first amplified by RT-PCR with HTBI primers. TCRdb reprocessed the multiplex PCR reads with MiXCR, giving one entry per CDR3 protein. The table shows roughly 260,000 distinct CDR3 sequences, with 13% to 15% occurring only once. The TCR comes from a woman between 40 and 55 years old with Graves' hyperthyroidism that later progressed to Graves' ophthalmopathy. The rearrangement uses TRBV27 and TRBJ2-7; a possible D gene is TRBD1 (5 bases). Sequencing was done on a sample of blood. CDR3 in DNA: TGTGCCAGCAGTCCGCTAGGGGTCTCCTACGAGCAGTACTTC. This codes for CASSPLGVSYEQYF.